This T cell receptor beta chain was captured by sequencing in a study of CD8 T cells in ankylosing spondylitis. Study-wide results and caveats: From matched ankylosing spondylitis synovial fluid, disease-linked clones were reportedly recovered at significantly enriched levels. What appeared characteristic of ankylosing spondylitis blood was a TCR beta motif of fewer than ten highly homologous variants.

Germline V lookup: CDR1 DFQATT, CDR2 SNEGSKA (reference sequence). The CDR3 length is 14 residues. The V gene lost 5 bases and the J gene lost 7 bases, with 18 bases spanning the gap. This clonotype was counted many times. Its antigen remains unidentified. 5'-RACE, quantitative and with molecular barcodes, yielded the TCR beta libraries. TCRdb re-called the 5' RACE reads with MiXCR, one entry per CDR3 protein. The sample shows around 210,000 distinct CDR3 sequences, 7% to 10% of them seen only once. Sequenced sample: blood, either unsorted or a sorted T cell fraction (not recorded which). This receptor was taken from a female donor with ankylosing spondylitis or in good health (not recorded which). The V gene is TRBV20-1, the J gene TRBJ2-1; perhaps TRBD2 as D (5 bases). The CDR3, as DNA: TGCAGTGCTTTTAAACTAGAAGGGCGGAATGAGCAGTTCTTC. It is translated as CSAFKLEGRNEQFF.